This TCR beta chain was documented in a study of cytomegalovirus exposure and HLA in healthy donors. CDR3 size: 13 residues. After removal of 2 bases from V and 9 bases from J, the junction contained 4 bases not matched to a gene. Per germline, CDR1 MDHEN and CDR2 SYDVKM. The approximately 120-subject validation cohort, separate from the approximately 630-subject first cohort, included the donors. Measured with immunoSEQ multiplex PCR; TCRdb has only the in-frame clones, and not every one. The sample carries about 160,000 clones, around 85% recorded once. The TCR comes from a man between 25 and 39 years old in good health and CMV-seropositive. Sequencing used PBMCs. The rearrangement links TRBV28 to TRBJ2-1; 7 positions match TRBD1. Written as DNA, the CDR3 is TGTGCCAGCAGTTTACCCAACAGGGGTGAGCAGTTCTTC. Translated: CASSLPNRGEQFF.